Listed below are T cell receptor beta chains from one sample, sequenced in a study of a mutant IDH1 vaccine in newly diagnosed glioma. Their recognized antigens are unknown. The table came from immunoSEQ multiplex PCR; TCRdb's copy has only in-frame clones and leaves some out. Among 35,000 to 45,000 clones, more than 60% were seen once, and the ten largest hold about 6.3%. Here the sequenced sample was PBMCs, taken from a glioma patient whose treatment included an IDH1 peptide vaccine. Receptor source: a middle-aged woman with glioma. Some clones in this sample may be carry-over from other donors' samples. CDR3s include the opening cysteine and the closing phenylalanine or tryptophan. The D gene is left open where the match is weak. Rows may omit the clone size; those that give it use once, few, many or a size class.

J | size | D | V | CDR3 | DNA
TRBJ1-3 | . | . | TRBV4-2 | CASSQDQLGSGNTIYF | TGTGCCAGCAGCCAAGATCAATTAGGGAGTGGAAACACCATATATTTT
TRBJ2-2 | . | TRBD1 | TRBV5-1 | CASSPRQGRNTGELFF | TGCGCCAGCAGCCCCCGACAGGGTAGGAACACCGGGGAGCTGTTTTTT
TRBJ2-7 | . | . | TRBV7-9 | CASSGAGPYEQYF | TGTGCCAGCAGCGGTGCAGGACCCTACGAGCAGTACTTC
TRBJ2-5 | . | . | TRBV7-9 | CASSPKVRQFETQYF | TGTGCCAGCAGCCCTAAGGTTCGGCAGTTCGAGACCCAGTACTTC
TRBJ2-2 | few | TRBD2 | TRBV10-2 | CASTSGTSYTGELFF | TGCGCCAGCACCTCCGGGACTAGCTACACCGGGGAGCTGTTTTTT
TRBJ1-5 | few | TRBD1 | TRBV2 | CASSEWTSKGARQPQHF | TGTGCCAGCAGTGAATGGACGTCGAAGGGGGCGAGACAGCCCCAGCATTTT
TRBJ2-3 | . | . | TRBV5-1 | CASSTDGTDTQYF | TGCGCCAGCAGCACAGACGGCACAGATACGCAGTATTTT
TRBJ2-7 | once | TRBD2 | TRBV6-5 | CASSYALAGDLEQYF | TGTGCCAGCAGTTACGCTCTAGCGGGGGATTTAGAGCAGTACTTC
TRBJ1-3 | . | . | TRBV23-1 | CASLGKGNKESDTIYF | TGCGCCAGCCTCGGGAAGGGTAACAAAGAGTCCGACACCATATATTTT
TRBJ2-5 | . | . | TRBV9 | CASSVEARTYETQYF | TGTGCCAGCAGCGTAGAGGCCCGGACGTACGAGACCCAGTACTTC
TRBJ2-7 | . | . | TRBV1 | CTSSQVGQGDEQYF | TGCACCAGCAGCCAAGTGGGACAGGGCGACGAGCAGTACTTC
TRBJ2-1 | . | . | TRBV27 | CASSPTYNEQFF | TGTGCCAGCAGTCCTACGTACAATGAGCAGTTCTTC
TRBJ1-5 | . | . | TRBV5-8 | CASSITGSGQPQHF | TGTGCCAGCAGCATTACAGGGTCGGGACAGCCCCAGCATTTT
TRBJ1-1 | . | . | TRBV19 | CASSTDSARAFF | TGTGCCAGTAGTACCGACAGCGCCAGAGCTTTCTTT
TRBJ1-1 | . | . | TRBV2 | CASTLAVVPEAFF | TGTGCCAGCACTTTGGCCGTTGTCCCTGAAGCTTTCTTT
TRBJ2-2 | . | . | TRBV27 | CASSSEDTNTGELFF | TGTGCCAGCAGCTCAGAGGACACTAACACCGGGGAGCTGTTTTTT
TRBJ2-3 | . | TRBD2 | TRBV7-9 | CASSLAYSGRPLQDTQYF | TGTGCCAGCAGCTTAGCGTACAGCGGGAGGCCCCTTCAGGATACGCAGTATTTT
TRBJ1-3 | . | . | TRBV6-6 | CASRENTIYF | TGTGCCAGCCGGGAGAACACCATATATTTT
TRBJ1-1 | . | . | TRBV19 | CASSINRGPSEAFF | TGTGCCAGTAGTATAAACCGGGGCCCGAGTGAAGCTTTCTTT
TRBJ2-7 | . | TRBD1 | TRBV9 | CASSVAGTGSYEQYF | TGTGCCAGCAGCGTAGCTGGGACAGGGTCCTACGAGCAGTACTTC
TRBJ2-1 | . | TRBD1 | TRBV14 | CASSQAWDRVFGYNEQFF | TGTGCCAGCAGCCAAGCATGGGACAGGGTGTTTGGCTACAATGAGCAGTTCTTC
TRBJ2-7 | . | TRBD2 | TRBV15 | CATSREASGDNYEQYF | TGTGCCACCAGCAGAGAAGCTAGCGGGGATAACTACGAGCAGTACTTC
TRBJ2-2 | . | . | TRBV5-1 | CASSLGVDSSGELFF | TGCGCCAGCAGCTTGGGCGTGGACTCCTCCGGGGAGCTGTTTTTT
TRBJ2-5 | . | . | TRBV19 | CASSGSGARGETQYF | TGTGCCAGTAGTGGGTCGGGAGCAAGAGGGGAGACCCAGTACTTC
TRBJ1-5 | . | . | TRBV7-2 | CASSLTAVSNQPQHF | TGTGCCAGCAGCTTAACAGCGGTAAGCAATCAGCCCCAGCATTTT
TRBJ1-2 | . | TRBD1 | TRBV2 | CASSGQGPLGYTF | TGTGCCAGCAGTGGACAGGGGCCCCTAGGCTACACCTTC
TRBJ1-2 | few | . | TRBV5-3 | CARYLIRDPHRRDGYTF | TGTGCCAGGTACTTGATCCGGGACCCCCACCGCCGAGATGGCTACACCTTC
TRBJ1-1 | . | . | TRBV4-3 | CASSQEDPGGTEAFF | TGCGCCAGCAGCCAAGAAGACCCGGGAGGCACTGAAGCTTTCTTT
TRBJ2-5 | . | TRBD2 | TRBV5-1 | CASSYTSVETQYF | TGCGCCAGCAGCTACACTAGCGTAGAGACCCAGTACTTC
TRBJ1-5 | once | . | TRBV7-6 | CASSSSGPDQPQHF | TGTGCCAGCAGCTCGTCGGGCCCGGATCAGCCCCAGCATTTT
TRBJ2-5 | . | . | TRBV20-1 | CSAKIRETQYF | TGCAGTGCTAAAATCAGGGAGACCCAGTACTTC
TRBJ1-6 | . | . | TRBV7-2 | CASSSSYGLVGSPLHF | TGTGCCAGCAGCTCTTCCTACGGGCTAGTTGGATCACCCCTCCACTTT
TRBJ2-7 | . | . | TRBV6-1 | CASSRQGFDEQYF | TGTGCCAGCAGTAGGCAGGGCTTCGACGAGCAGTACTTC
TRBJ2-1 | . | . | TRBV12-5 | CASGPGTTSYNEQFF | TGTGCTAGTGGGCCCGGGACAACCTCCTACAATGAGCAGTTCTTC
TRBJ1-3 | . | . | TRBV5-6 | CASSLKVSGNTIYF | TGTGCCAGCAGCTTGAAGGTATCTGGAAACACCATATATTTT
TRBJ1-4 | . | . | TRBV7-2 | CASSFGGSGSPQKLFF | TGTGCCAGCAGCTTCGGTGGGAGCGGCAGTCCGCAAAAACTGTTTTTT
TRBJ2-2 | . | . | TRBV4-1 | CASSQGGLGTKTGELFF | TGCGCCAGCAGCCAAGGAGGACTCGGGACCAAAACCGGGGAGCTGTTTTTT
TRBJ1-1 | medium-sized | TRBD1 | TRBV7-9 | CASSLETGGVVSRTEAFF | TGTGCCAGCAGCTTAGAAACAGGGGGCGTCGTCTCTCGGACTGAAGCTTTCTTT
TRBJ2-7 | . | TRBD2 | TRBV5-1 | CASSLSGTSGTYEQYF | TGCGCCAGCAGCTTGTCCGGGACTAGCGGCACCTACGAGCAGTACTTC
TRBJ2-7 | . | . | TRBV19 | CASSIQHGGIYEQYF | TGTGCCAGTAGTATACAACACGGAGGGATCTACGAGCAGTACTTC
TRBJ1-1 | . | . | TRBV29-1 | CSVEDKGNTEAFF | TGCAGCGTTGAAGACAAAGGGAACACTGAAGCTTTCTTT
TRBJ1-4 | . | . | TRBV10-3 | CAISESNPGSEKLFF | TGTGCCATCAGTGAGTCGAACCCCGGCAGTGAAAAACTGTTTTTT
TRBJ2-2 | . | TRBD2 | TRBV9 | CASSVRAGAGVNTGELFF | TGTGCCAGCAGCGTACGGGCTGGAGCGGGGGTGAACACCGGGGAGCTGTTTTTT
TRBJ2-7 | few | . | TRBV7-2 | CASSSIYEQYF | TGTGCCAGCAGCTCTATATACGAGCAGTACTTC
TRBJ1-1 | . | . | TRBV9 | CASSPGPSSLNTEAFF | TGTGCCAGCAGCCCCGGGCCATCAAGCTTGAACACTGAAGCTTTCTTT
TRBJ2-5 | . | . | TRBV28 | CASSSTLAETQYF | TGTGCCAGCAGTTCCACCCTAGCTGAGACCCAGTACTTC
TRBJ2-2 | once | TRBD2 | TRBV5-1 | CASSTWVSGGLTGELFF | TGCGCCAGCAGCACGTGGGTTAGCGGGGGCCTCACCGGGGAGCTGTTTTTT
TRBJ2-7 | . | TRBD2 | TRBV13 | CASSPTGLAGGGEQYF | TGTGCCAGCAGCCCCACCGGTTTGGCGGGAGGCGGAGAGCAGTACTTC
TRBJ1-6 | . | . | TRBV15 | CATSRVEGNSPLHF | TGTGCCACCAGCAGAGTCGAGGGGAATTCACCCCTCCACTTT
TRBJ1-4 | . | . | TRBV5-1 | CASSLPLGQEKPEKLFF | TGCGCCAGCAGCCTCCCATTGGGGCAGGAAAAACCCGAAAAACTGTTTTTT
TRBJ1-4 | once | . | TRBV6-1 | CASSESEVEKLFF | TGTGCCAGCAGTGAATCCGAGGTTGAAAAACTGTTTTTT
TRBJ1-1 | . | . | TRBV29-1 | CSPWGGLNTEAFF | TGCAGCCCCTGGGGCGGACTGAACACTGAAGCTTTCTTT
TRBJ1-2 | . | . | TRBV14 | CASSQGIVYGYTF | TGTGCCAGCAGCCAGGGTATCGTCTATGGCTACACCTTC
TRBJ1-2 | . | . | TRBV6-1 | CASTMVENYGYTF | TGTGCCAGCACCATGGTCGAGAACTATGGCTACACCTTC
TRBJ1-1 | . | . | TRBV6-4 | CASSDSDTVALAFF | TGTGCCAGCAGTGACTCTGATACAGTTGCTTTAGCTTTCTTT